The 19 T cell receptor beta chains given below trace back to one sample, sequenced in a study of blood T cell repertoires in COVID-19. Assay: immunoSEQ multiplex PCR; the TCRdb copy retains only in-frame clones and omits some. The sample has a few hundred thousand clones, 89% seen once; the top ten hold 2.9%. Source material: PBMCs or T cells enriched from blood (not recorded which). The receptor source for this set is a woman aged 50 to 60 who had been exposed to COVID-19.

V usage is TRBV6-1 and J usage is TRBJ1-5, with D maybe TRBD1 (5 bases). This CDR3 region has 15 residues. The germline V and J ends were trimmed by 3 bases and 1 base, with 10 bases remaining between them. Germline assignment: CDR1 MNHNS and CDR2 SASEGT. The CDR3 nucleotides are TGTGCCAGCAGTGAGGATCCAGGGAGCAATCAGCCCCAGCATTTT. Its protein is CASSEDPGSNQPQHF.

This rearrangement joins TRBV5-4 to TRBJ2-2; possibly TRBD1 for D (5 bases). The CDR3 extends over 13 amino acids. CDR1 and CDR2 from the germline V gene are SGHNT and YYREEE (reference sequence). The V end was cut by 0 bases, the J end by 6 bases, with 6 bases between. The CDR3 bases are TGTGCCAGCAGCTTGGTAGGGGCCGGGGAGCTGTTTTTT. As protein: CASSLVGAGELFF. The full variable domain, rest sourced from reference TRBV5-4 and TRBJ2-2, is ETGVTQSPTHLIKTRGQQVTLRCSSQSGHNTVSWYQQALGQGPQFIFQYYREEENGRGNFPPRFSGLQFPNYSSELNVNALELDDSALYLCASSLVGAGELFFGEGSRLTVL.

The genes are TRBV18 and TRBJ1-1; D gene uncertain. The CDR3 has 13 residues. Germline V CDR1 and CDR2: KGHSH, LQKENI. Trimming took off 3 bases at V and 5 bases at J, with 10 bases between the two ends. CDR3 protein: CASSPLAETEAFF. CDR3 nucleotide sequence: TGTGCCAGCTCACCGTTGGCGGAGACTGAAGCTTTCTTT.

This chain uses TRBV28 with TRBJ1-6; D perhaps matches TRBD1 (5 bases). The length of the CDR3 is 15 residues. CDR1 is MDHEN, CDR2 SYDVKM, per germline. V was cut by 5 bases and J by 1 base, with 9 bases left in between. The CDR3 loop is CASSPTDSYNSPLHF. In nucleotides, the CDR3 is TGTGCCAGCAGTCCGACAGATTCCTATAATTCACCCCTCCACTTT.

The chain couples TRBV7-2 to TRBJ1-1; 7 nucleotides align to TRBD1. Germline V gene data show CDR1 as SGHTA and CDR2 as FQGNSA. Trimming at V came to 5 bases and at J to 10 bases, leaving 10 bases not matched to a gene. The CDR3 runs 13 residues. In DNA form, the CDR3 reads TGTGCCAGCAGCATCCGACAGGGTGATGTAGCTTTCTTT. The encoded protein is CASSIRQGDVAFF.

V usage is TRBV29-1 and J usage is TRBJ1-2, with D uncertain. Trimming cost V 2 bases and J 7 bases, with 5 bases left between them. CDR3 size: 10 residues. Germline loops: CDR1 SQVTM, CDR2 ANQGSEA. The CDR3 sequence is CSVESRGYTF. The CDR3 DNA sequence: TGCAGCGTTGAATCTCGTGGCTACACCTTC.

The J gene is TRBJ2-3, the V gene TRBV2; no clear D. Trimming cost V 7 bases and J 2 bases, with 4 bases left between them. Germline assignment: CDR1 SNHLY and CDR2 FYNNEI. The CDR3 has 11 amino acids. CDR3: CASTNTDTQYF. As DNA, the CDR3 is TGTGCCAGCACCAACACAGATACGCAGTATTTT.

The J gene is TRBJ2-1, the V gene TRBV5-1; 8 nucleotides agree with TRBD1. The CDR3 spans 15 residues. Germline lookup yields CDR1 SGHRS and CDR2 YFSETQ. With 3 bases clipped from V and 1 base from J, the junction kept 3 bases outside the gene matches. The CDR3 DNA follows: TGCGCCAGCAGCTCGGGACAGGTGTCCTACAATGAGCAGTTCTTC. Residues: CASSSGQVSYNEQFF.

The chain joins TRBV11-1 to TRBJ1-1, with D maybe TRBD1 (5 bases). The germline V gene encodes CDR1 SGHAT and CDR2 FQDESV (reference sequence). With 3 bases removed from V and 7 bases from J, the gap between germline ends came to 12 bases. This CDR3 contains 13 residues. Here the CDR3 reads CASSFSGRGEAFF. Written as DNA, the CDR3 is TGTGCCAGCAGCTTCAGCGGGAGGGGTGAAGCTTTCTTT.

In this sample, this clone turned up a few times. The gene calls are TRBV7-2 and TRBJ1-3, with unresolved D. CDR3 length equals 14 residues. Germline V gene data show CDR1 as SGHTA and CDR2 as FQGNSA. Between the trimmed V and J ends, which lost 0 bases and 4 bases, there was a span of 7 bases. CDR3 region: CASSLAIQGNTIYF. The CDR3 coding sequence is TGTGCCAGCAGCTTAGCGATCCAGGGAAACACCATATATTTT.

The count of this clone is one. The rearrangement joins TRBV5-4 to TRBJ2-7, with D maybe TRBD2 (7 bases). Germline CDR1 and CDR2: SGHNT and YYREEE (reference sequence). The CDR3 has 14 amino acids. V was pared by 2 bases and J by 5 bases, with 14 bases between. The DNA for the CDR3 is TGTGCCAGCAGCTTTAGGGGGGGTCGCCACGAGCAGTACTTC. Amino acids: CASSFRGGRHEQYF.

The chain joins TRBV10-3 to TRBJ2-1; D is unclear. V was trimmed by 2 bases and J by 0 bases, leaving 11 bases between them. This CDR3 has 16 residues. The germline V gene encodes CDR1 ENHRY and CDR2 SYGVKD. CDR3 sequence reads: CAISERAASSYNEQFF. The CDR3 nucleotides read TGTGCCATCAGTGAGCGAGCCGCGAGCTCCTACAATGAGCAGTTCTTC.

The CDR3: CASSIGTEYGYTF. In nucleotides, the CDR3 is TGTGCCAGCAGCATAGGGACTGAATATGGCTACACCTTC. The chain recombines TRBV5-6 with TRBJ1-2; perhaps TRBD1 as D (5 bases). Per germline, CDR1 SGHDT and CDR2 YYEEEE. CDR3 length: 13 amino acids. V dropped 4 bases and J dropped 5 bases, with 12 bases sitting between them.

The CDR3 nucleotides are TGTGCCTGGAGTGAAAGGGGGACCCAGTACTTC. Its translation is CAWSERGTQYF. This chain connects TRBV30 to TRBJ2-5, with D perhaps matching TRBD1 (5 bases). From germline, CDR1 is GTSNPN and CDR2 SVGIG (reference sequence). V was clipped by 1 base and J by 7 bases, with 7 bases between them. The CDR3 length is 11 residues.

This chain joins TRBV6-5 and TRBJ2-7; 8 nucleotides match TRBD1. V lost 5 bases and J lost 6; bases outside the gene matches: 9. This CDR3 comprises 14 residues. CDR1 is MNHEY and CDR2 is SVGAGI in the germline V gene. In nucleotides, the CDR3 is TGTGCCAGCAGTCCCGGGCAGGGGGCGCTCGAGCAGTACTTC. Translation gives CASSPGQGALEQYF.

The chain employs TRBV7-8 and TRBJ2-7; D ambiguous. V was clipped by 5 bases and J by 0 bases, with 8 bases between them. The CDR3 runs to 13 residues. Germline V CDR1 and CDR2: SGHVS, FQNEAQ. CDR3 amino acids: CASSPLSSYEQYF. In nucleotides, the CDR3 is TGTGCCAGCAGCCCCCTAAGCTCCTACGAGCAGTACTTC. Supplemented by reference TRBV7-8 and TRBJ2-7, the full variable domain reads GAGVSQSPRYKVAKRGQDVALRCDPISGHVSLFWYQQALGQGPEFLTYFQNEAQLDKSGLPSDRFFAERPEGSVSTLKIQRTQQEDSAVYLCASSPLSSYEQYFGPGTRLTVT.

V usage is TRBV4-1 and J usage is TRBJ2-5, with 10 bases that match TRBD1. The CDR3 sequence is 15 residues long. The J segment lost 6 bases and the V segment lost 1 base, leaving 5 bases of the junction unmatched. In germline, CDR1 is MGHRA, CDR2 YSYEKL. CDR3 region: CASSQAGQGIKTQYF. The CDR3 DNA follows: TGCGCCAGCAGCCAAGCGGGACAGGGGATAAAGACCCAGTACTTC.

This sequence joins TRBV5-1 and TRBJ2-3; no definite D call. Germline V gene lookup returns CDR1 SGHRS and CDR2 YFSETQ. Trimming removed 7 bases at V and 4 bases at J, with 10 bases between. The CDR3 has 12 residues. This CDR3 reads CASRLWSDTQYF. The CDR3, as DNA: TGCGCCAGCCGTCTATGGTCAGATACGCAGTATTTT.

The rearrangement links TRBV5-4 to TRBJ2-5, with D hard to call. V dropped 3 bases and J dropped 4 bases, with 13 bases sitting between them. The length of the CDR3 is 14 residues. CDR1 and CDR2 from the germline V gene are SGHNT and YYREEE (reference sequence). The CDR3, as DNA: TGTGCCAGCAGCTCGAGGCGATCGGGAGAGACCCAGTACTTC. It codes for CASSSRRSGETQYF.